Listed below are T cell receptor beta chains from one sample, sequenced in a study of blood T cell repertoires in COVID-19. Libraries were prepared by immunoSEQ multiplex PCR; TCRdb keeps only in-frame clonotypes and omits some of them. The sample has hundreds of thousands of clones, roughly nine tenths seen once. Sequenced input: peripheral blood. These TCRs come from a man aged 60-69 years with COVID-19, enrolled during active disease. CDR3s include the opening cysteine and the closing phenylalanine or tryptophan. Fields, in order: V gene, J gene, D gene, CDR3 DNA, CDR3 protein. The D gene is left open where the match is weak.

TRBV19,TRBJ1-1,TRBD1,TGTGCCAGTAGTCTGACAGGGGCCCCCTTGAACACTGAAGCTTTCTTT,CASSLTGAPLNTEAFF
TRBV3-1/TRBV3-2,TRBJ2-1,TRBD2,TGTGCCAGCAGCCGACGGCTGACTAGCGGGGCGACCAATGAGCAGTTCTTC,CASSRRLTSGATNEQFF
TRBV7-8,TRBJ2-2,NA,TGTGCCAGCAGCGGGCGATTCACCGGGGAGCTGTTTTTT,CASSGRFTGELFF
TRBV9,TRBJ2-7,NA,TGTGCCAGCAGCGTAGAGGGAGCCAACTACGAGCAGTACTTC,CASSVEGANYEQYF
TRBV6-5,TRBJ1-1,TRBD1,TGTGCCAGCAGTACTGGGACAGTAAATGAAGCTTTCTTT,CASSTGTVNEAFF
TRBV7-9,TRBJ2-1,NA,TGTGCCAGCAGCTTAGCTGCGCATTCGAATGAGCAGTTCTTC,CASSLAAHSNEQFF
TRBV5-4,TRBJ2-1,TRBD2,TGTGCCAGCAGCTCCCGAAATGGGACTAGCACGGATGAGCAGTTCTTC,CASSSRNGTSTDEQFF
TRBV19,TRBJ1-5,NA,TGTGCCAGTAGCCTACAGGGTGGCGATCAGCCCCAGCATTTT,CASSLQGGDQPQHF
TRBV3-1/TRBV3-2,TRBJ1-4,NA,TGTGCCAGCAGCCAAGGGGGGGGGATTGCGCATGAAAAACTGTTTTTT,CASSQGGGIAHEKLFF
TRBV5-4,TRBJ2-1,NA,TGTGCCAGCAGCTTGGGCGGGGGCCTGTATAATGAGCAGTTCTTC,CASSLGGGLYNEQFF
TRBV13,TRBJ1-4,TRBD1,TGTGCCAGCAGCGCCGCCGGACAGGGGGCCGGAAAACTGTTTTTT,CASSAAGQGAGKLFF
TRBV18,TRBJ2-7,NA,TGTGTCAGCTCACAACAAAGCTCCTACGAGCAGTACTTC,CVSSQQSSYEQYF
TRBV6-5,TRBJ1-5,TRBD1,TGTGCCACGAGGACAGGGGCGAGCAATCAGCCCCAGCATTTT,CATRTGASNQPQHF
TRBV7-2,TRBJ2-7,TRBD2,TGTGCCAGCAGCTGGCGCGGGGGGGACGAGCAGTACTTC,CASSWRGGDEQYF
TRBV6-1,TRBJ1-6,TRBD1,TGTGCCAGCAGTGACAGGGGGTTGAATTCACCCCTCCACTTT,CASSDRGLNSPLHF
TRBV7-9,TRBJ1-4,TRBD1,TGTGCCAGCAGCTTAGCGACAGGGACTCCTAATGAAAAACTGTTTTTT,CASSLATGTPNEKLFF
TRBV12-3/TRBV12-4,TRBJ1-5,TRBD1,TGTGCCAGCAATGAGGGGGCTCAGCCCCAGCATTTT,CASNEGAQPQHF
TRBV5-4,TRBJ2-1,TRBD2,TGTGCCAGCAGCTTGGGCGGGGGCTCCTACAATGAGCAGTTCTTC,CASSLGGGSYNEQFF
TRBV4-1,TRBJ1-3,TRBD1,TGCGCCAGCAGCCATCCCTCCCGGGACAGGGGAAACACCATATATTTT,CASSHPSRDRGNTIYF
TRBV6-5,TRBJ1-5,TRBD1,TGTGCCAGCAGCCCCGGGACAGGGGTTAATCAGCCCCAGCATTTT,CASSPGTGVNQPQHF
TRBV6-5,TRBJ2-7,NA,TGTGCCAGCAGTTCCCGGACAGCCCCCTACGAGCAGTACTTC,CASSSRTAPYEQYF
TRBV7-9,TRBJ1-4,NA,TGTGCCAGCAGCGTAGGACGGGAGCCGTTTTTT,CASSVGREPFF
TRBV18,TRBJ1-5,NA,TGTGCCAGCTCACTCCCAGGGGATCAGCCCCAGCATTTT,CASSLPGDQPQHF
TRBV2,TRBJ1-2,NA,TGTGCCAGCAACGCAGGGGACGGCTATGGCTACACCTTC,CASNAGDGYGYTF